This T cell receptor beta chain was found in a study of Graves' ophthalmopathy and Graves' hyperthyroidism. Germline V gene data show CDR1 as SGHAT and CDR2 as FQNNGV. V dropped 8 bases and J dropped 5 bases, with 10 bases sitting between them. The length of the CDR3 is 11 residues. Amplification from RNA transcripts yielded the TCR beta CDR3 regions. HTBI primers served in a first-round RT-PCR, which a second-round multiplex PCR followed. In TCRdb, the multiplex PCR reads were re-called with MiXCR into one record per CDR3 protein. The sample carries roughly 230,000 distinct CDR3 sequences, about 22% recorded once.

The chain is built from TRBV11-2 and TRBJ2-7; D might be TRBD1 (6 bases). The TCR originated in a woman in her fifties or sixties with Graves' ophthalmopathy. Sequencing used peripheral blood. The CDR3: CASGYRDEQYF. Here the CDR3 DNA reads TGTGCCAGCGGATACAGGGACGAGCAGTACTTC.